This T cell receptor beta chain was sequenced for a study of CD8+ T cells in alopecia areata. Study as a whole: Affected scalp percentage determined the severity score of treated patients.

As the sequencing template, cDNA was produced by extracting RNA and reverse transcribing it. Profiling relied on immunoSEQ multiplex PCR, and the TCRdb table lists in-frame clones only, not all of them. The sample has 200,000 to 250,000 clones, around 65% seen once. Described treatment: oral pan-JAK inhibitor, 5-10 mg twice daily. V was trimmed by 2 bases and J by 1 base, leaving 5 bases between them. The CDR3 covers 13 residues. CDR1 is SGHRS, CDR2 YFSETQ, per germline. This clone has a handful of counts. Antigen: not known. Study observations and caveats: For lesional scalp, especially alopecia totalis/universalis, clonality was higher than in normal scalp.

The sequencing here drew on CD4+ T cells sorted from blood, taken at week 4, from a patient treated with tofacitinib. V gene TRBV5-1 combines with J gene TRBJ2-3; no reliable D call. This TCR was sampled from a human donor with alopecia areata. The CDR3 nucleotides are TGCGCCAGCAGCTTTTCTGGCACAGATACGCAGTATTTT. Protein product: CASSFSGTDTQYF. The variable domain in full, with the rest retrieved from reference TRBV5-1 and TRBJ2-3, is KAGVTQTPRYLIKTRGQQVTLSCSPISGHRSVSWYQQTPGQGLQFLFEYFSETQRNKGNFPGRFSGRQFSNSRSEMNVSTLELGDSALYLCASSFSGTDTQYFGPGTRLTVL.